The 17 T cell receptor beta chains presented below share a single source sample, sequenced in a study of blood T cell repertoires in COVID-19. Method: immunoSEQ multiplex PCR; TCRdb's copy keeps in-frame clones and lacks some. The table includes approximately 250,000 clones, about 83% detected once. The source material was peripheral blood. These receptors all stem from a man in his fifties with acute or convalescent COVID-19.

This clone has more than one count but fewer than ten. V is TRBV6-2 or TRBV6-3 and J is TRBJ2-3; D call uncertain. Germline V gene data show CDR1 as MNHEY and CDR2 as SVGEGT. There are 14 residues in the CDR3. V gave up 0 bases and J gave up 2 bases, with 6 bases separating them. Here the CDR3 reads CASSYSDSTDTQYF. The CDR3 nucleotides read TGTGCCAGCAGTTACTCTGACTCCACAGATACGCAGTATTTT.

The sample holds one count of this clone. The chain carries TRBV6-4 and TRBJ1-1; D call uncertain. CDR1 is MRHNA and CDR2 is SNTAGT in the germline V gene. The CDR3 runs 13 residues. With 3 bases removed from V and 2 bases from J, the gap between germline ends came to 7 bases. CDR3 DNA sequence: TGTGCCAGCAGTGAGGAGAAAAACACTGAAGCTTTCTTT. Amino acids: CASSEEKNTEAFF.

The chain links TRBV19 to TRBJ1-2, with unresolved D. CDR3 size: 14 residues. The V gene's germline CDR1 is LNHDA and CDR2 SQIVND (reference sequence). V dropped 4 bases and J dropped 3 bases, with 12 bases sitting between them. The CDR3 bases are TGTGCCAGTAGTAAGGCCCCGGGGTACTATGGCTACACCTTC. It yields the protein CASSKAPGYYGYTF.

The rearrangement uses TRBV29-1 and TRBJ2-2; tentatively, D is TRBD1 (5 bases). The germline gives CDR1 SQVTM, CDR2 ANQGSEA. V dropped 4 bases and J dropped 2 bases, with 11 bases sitting between them. The CDR3 runs 14 residues. In nucleotides, the CDR3 is TGCAGCGTTGTACCACAGGTCAACACCGGGGAGCTGTTTTTT. This encodes CSVVPQVNTGELFF.

The chain combines TRBV7-3 with TRBJ2-7; maybe TRBD1 (5 bases). The V gene's germline CDR1 is SGHTA and CDR2 FQGTGA. The ends were cut back, 2 bases at V and 4 bases at J, with 15 bases in the middle. This CDR3 spans 15 amino acids. The CDR3: CASSLSAGKTYEQYF. The DNA for the CDR3 is TGTGCCAGCAGCTTATCGGCAGGGAAGACATACGAGCAGTACTTC.

V is TRBV5-4 and J is TRBJ1-2, with TRBD1 identical over 7 bases. The V and J ends lost 0 bases and 5 bases, in that order; junction bases with no gene match: 4. This CDR3 is built from 14 residues. Per germline, CDR1 SGHNT and CDR2 YYREEE (reference sequence). CDR3 amino acids: CASSLGRDSYGYTF. The CDR3 coding sequence is TGTGCCAGCAGCTTGGGGAGGGACAGTTATGGCTACACCTTC.

CDR3 residues: CASRVAGPGAQYF. CDR3 nucleotide sequence: TGTGCCAGCAGGGTGGCGGGTCCAGGGGCCCAGTACTTC. The genes are TRBV28 and TRBJ2-5, with a possible D match to TRBD1 (6 bases). The V gene lost 6 bases and the J gene lost 9 bases, with 17 bases spanning the gap. This CDR3 comprises 13 residues. CDR1 MDHEN and CDR2 SYDVKM come from the germline V gene.

J is TRBJ2-4 and V is TRBV6-5; 9 bases match TRBD2. The ends lost 7 bases at V and 8 bases at J; junction bases unmatched: 12. CDR1 is MNHEY, CDR2 SVGAGI, per germline. This CDR3 region has 15 residues. The CDR3 reads CASTPGSGSGDIQYF. The CDR3 coding sequence is TGTGCCAGCACCCCGGGTAGCGGGAGTGGGGACATTCAGTACTTC.

This clone was observed once. The chain carries TRBV5-1 and TRBJ2-1, with 7 bases that match TRBD1. After removal of 6 bases from V and 5 bases from J, the junction contained 8 bases not matched to a gene. The germline gives CDR1 SGHRS, CDR2 YFSETQ. This CDR3 spans 14 amino acids. CDR3 region: CASTIQTGNNEQFF. In DNA form, the CDR3 reads TGCGCCAGCACCATCCAGACAGGGAACAATGAGCAGTTCTTC.

V usage is TRBV6-5 and J usage is TRBJ1-1; no clear D gene. Germline V gene lookup returns CDR1 MNHEY and CDR2 SVGAGI. V lost 3 bases and J 2 bases, leaving 4 bases between the germline ends. This CDR3 is built from 12 residues. The CDR3 DNA reads as TGTGCCAGCAGTTATAGAAACACTGAAGCTTTCTTT. This translates into CASSYRNTEAFF.

This clone was seen just once. This chain links TRBV9 with TRBJ2-7; D is perhaps TRBD2 (6 bases). The V and J ends lost 3 bases and 3 bases respectively, with 16 bases between them. Germline V CDR1 and CDR2: SGDLS, YYNGEE. This CDR3 contains 15 residues. The DNA of the CDR3 is TGTGCCAGCAGCGCCGGAGCTGGGGGGAGCTACGAGCAGTACTTC. It specifies CASSAGAGGSYEQYF. Full variable domain (remainder filled in from reference TRBV9 and TRBJ2-7): DSGVTQTPKHLITATGQRVTLRCSPRSGDLSVYWYQQSLDQGLQFLIQYYNGEERAKGNILERFSAQQFPDLHSELNLSSLELGDSALYFCASSAGAGGSYEQYFGPGTRLTVT.

This chain connects TRBV19 to TRBJ1-1; D gene ambiguous. This CDR3 is 12 amino acids long. V was shortened by 8 bases and J by 2 bases, with 9 bases between the two germline ends. From germline, CDR1 is LNHDA and CDR2 SQIVND (reference sequence). CDR3 residues: CASSKLNTEAFF. CDR3 nucleotides: TGTGCCAGTTCTAAGTTAAACACTGAAGCTTTCTTT.

This chain links TRBV7-6 with TRBJ1-4, with 7 bases lining up with TRBD1. Germline assignment: CDR1 SGHVS and CDR2 FNYEAQ. The CDR3 length is 16 residues. The V gene end was trimmed by 5 bases and the J gene end by 6 bases; junction bases not matched to a gene: 12. CDR3 residues: CASSPLGRGRDEKLFF. As DNA, the CDR3 is TGTGCCAGCAGCCCACTCGGTAGGGGGCGCGATGAAAAACTGTTTTTT.

V usage is TRBV7-6 and J usage is TRBJ1-2, with a weak D call TRBD1 (6 bases). The CDR3 is made up of 14 amino acids. The V and J ends lost 5 bases and 6 bases respectively, with 16 bases between them. Looked up from germline, CDR1 is SGHVS and CDR2 is FNYEAQ. The CDR3 here is CASSPGQFYHGYTF. CDR3 DNA: TGTGCCAGCAGCCCAGGACAGTTTTATCATGGCTACACCTTC.

The gene calls are TRBV9 and TRBJ1-1; D is possibly TRBD1 (5 bases). The CDR3 runs to 15 residues. Germline assignment: CDR1 SGDLS and CDR2 YYNGEE. Trimming stripped 4 bases from V and 3 bases from J, with 16 bases between. CDR3 region: CASSPRRDSYTEAFF. Here the CDR3 DNA reads TGTGCCAGCAGCCCTCGGAGGGACTCATACACTGAAGCTTTCTTT.

The CDR3 reads CASSPSGTGRTEAFF. The CDR3 DNA sequence: TGTGCCAGCAGTCCCTCCGGGACAGGGAGGACTGAAGCTTTCTTT. The chain combines TRBV28 with TRBJ1-1; TRBD1 aligns across 9 bases. Germline values: CDR1 MDHEN, CDR2 SYDVKM. CDR3 length equals 15 residues. Unmatched junction bases numbered 9, after V lost 5 bases and J lost 5 bases. Together with reference TRBV28 and TRBJ1-1, the CDR3 gives the full variable domain: DVKVTQSSRYLVKRTGEKVFLECVQDMDHENMFWYRQDPGLGLRLIYFSYDVKMKEKGDIPEGYSVSREKKERFSLILESASTNQTSMYLCASSPSGTGRTEAFFGQGTRLTVV.

The chain links TRBV5-1 to TRBJ2-1; a possible D gene is TRBD2 (6 bases). The germline V and J ends were trimmed by 0 bases and 6 bases, with 10 bases remaining between them. Germline V CDR1 and CDR2: SGHRS, YFSETQ. The CDR3 is 14 residues long. CDR3 loop: CASSLVGGINEQFF. The CDR3 DNA is TGCGCCAGCAGCTTGGTTGGAGGGATCAATGAGCAGTTCTTC.